This T cell receptor beta chain derives from a study of blood T cell repertoires in COVID-19. Trimming stripped 2 bases from V and 4 bases from J, with 8 bases between. Germline CDR1 reads SGHTA; CDR2 reads FQGNSA. This CDR3 is 13 amino acids long. Method: immunoSEQ multiplex PCR; TCRdb's copy keeps in-frame clones and lacks some. The sample consists of tens of thousands of clones, more than 80% of them appearing once. This chain uses TRBV7-2 with TRBJ2-5, with D possibly TRBD2 on 6 matching bases. This sequence was found in a woman aged 70-85 years with COVID-19, enrolled during active disease. What was sequenced was peripheral blood. CDR3 protein: CASSLYGRETQYF. The DNA for the CDR3 is TGTGCCAGCAGCTTATACGGGAGAGAGACCCAGTACTTC.